This TCR beta chain was obtained from a study of blood T cell repertoires in COVID-19. The data were produced by immunoSEQ multiplex PCR, yet TCRdb's version contains in-frame clones alone and is incomplete. The data hold hundreds of thousands of clones, with about 90% observed a single time. The study recruited people aged roughly 18 to 89 years across approximately 24 US areas. Germline V lookup: CDR1 SGHTA, CDR2 FQGTGA. Unmatched junction bases numbered 6, after V lost 5 bases and J lost 7 bases. The CDR3 covers 15 residues. This clone was detected once. This sample also contains other DNA sequences that code for the same CDR3.

This chain uses TRBV7-3 with TRBJ1-6; 9 nucleotides line up with TRBD1. Sequences were obtained from PBMCs or T cells enriched from blood (not recorded which). The clonotype was recovered from a woman aged 25 to 39 with acute COVID-19. The CDR3 loop reads CASSPGTGYNSPLHF. As DNA, the CDR3 is TGTGCCAGCAGCCCCGGGACAGGGTACAATTCACCCCTCCACTTT.